This record looks at one TCR beta chain sequence and its context. Each CDR3 protein gets one entry after TCRdb re-called the 5' RACE reads with MiXCR. Here the sample spans almost 250,000 distinct CDR3 sequences, 15% being singletons. This entry is derived from a study of T-cell memory formation after mild COVID-19. V gave up 7 bases and J gave up 2 bases; unmatched junction bases: 6. Looked up from germline, CDR1 is SQVTM and CDR2 is ANQGSEA. The CDR3 covers 13 residues. Sequenced input: PBMCs or a T cell subset sorted from them (not recorded which). V and J are TRBV29-1 and TRBJ1-1, with 8 bases identical to TRBD1. This TCR derives from an adult woman who had mild COVID-19 (a few samples of this study predate the infection). Cell type and time point are not known. CDR3 in amino acids: CSGGDRRNTEAFF. The CDR3 DNA reads as TGCAGCGGGGGGGACAGGCGCAACACTGAAGCTTTCTTT.